A single TCR beta chain is shown here with its context. Its target is not known. This entry comes from a study of cytomegalovirus exposure and HLA in healthy donors. Study-wide findings and caveats: A later analysis linked some 17,000 TCR beta sequences to HLA alleles at 0.05 false discovery rate. Some segments of the V type, notably TRBV6-2 and TRBV6-3, were excluded as indistinguishable.

With 60 Vbeta and 13 Jbeta primers, the PCR was carried out. Assay used: immunoSEQ multiplex PCR; TCRdb lists only in-frame clones, some missing. The sample lists roughly 120,000 clones; 65% to 80% were seen once. V lost 0 bases and J 8 bases, leaving 13 bases between the germline ends. Germline-derived CDR1 and CDR2 are SNHLY and FYNNEI. This CDR3 comprises 14 residues. The source is a woman aged 60-75 years in good health and CMV-seropositive. Sequencing was performed on PBMCs. The genes are TRBV2 and TRBJ1-2; D unclear. DNA for the CDR3: TGTGCCAGCAGTGAAGCGCTACTTTCGTGGGGCTACACCTTC. As protein: CASSEALLSWGYTF.